The 16 T cell receptor beta chains below come from one sample, sequenced in a study of the immune and genomic landscape of osteosarcoma. Clones were read by immunoSEQ multiplex PCR, and TCRdb kept only the in-frame ones, dropping some. This table holds over 2,500 clones, about 80% found once. The sequenced sample was metastatic tumor tissue from the lung. All receptors derive from a woman aged 18-30 years with osteosarcoma.

V usage is TRBV5-4 and J usage is TRBJ2-2; D may be TRBD1 or TRBD2 (6 bases each). V lost 4 bases, J lost 1 base, and 14 bases lay in between. The CDR3 contains 16 residues. Per the germline V gene, CDR1 is SGHNT and CDR2 is YYREEE (reference sequence). CDR3 nucleotide sequence: TGTGCCAGCAGCCCCTTTGGGGGGCTGAACACCGGGGAGCTGTTTTTT. Its protein product is CASSPFGGLNTGELFF.

The CDR3 here is CASQATVGAFF. The CDR3 bases are TGTGCCAGTCAAGCCACGGTCGGAGCTTTCTTT. The V gene is TRBV19, the J gene TRBJ1-1; D not resolved. The CDR3 is made up of 11 amino acids. Germline V lookup: CDR1 LNHDA, CDR2 SQIVND (reference sequence). The V and J ends lost 8 bases and 10 bases respectively, with 14 bases between them.

The chain links TRBV11-3 to TRBJ1-1; 7 bases align to TRBD1. Germline loops: CDR1 SGHNT, CDR2 YENEEA. The CDR3 has 14 residues. The junction had 9 bases not matched to a gene; V was cut back by 5 bases and J by 6 bases. The DNA of the CDR3 is TGTGCCAGCAGCCAGGGGGGGGTTAGGGCTGAAGCTTTCTTT. It yields the protein CASSQGGVRAEAFF.

The sample holds a few counts of this clone. The chain recombines TRBV7-7 with TRBJ2-2; D gene unclear. V lost 5 bases, J lost 4 bases, and 8 bases lay in between. In germline, CDR1 is SSHAT, CDR2 FNYEAQ (reference sequence). This CDR3 is built from 13 residues. The CDR3 region has the DNA TGTGCCAGCAGCACCGTCCTCACCGGGGAGCTGTTTTTT. Its translation is CASSTVLTGELFF.

The J gene is TRBJ1-5, the V gene TRBV7-8, with D possibly matching TRBD1 (6 bases). The V gene's germline CDR1 is SGHVS and CDR2 FQNEAQ. Trimming left V 6 bases short and J 7 bases short, with 19 bases between. This CDR3 spans 15 amino acids. This CDR3 reads CASSLTGPWSQPQHF. In nucleotides, the CDR3 is TGTGCCAGCAGTCTGACAGGCCCTTGGAGCCAGCCCCAGCATTTT.

CDR3 DNA sequence: TGTGCCAGCAGTGCAGGAGCTGGAAACACCATATATTTT. It translates to CASSAGAGNTIYF. V is TRBV2 and J is TRBJ1-3; D is uncertain. The germline V and J ends were trimmed by 4 bases and 2 bases, with 6 bases remaining between them. The CDR3 covers 13 residues. Germline lookup yields CDR1 SNHLY and CDR2 FYNNEI. The full variable domain, completed using reference TRBV2 and TRBJ1-3, is EPEVTQTPSHQVTQMGQEVILRCVPISNHLYFYWYRQILGQKVEFLVSFYNNEISEKSEIFDDQFSVERPDGSNFTLKIRSTKLEDSAMYFCASSAGAGNTIYFGEGSWLTVV.

The gene calls are TRBV10-3 and TRBJ2-1, with 11 bases identical to TRBD2. This CDR3 is 15 amino acids long. The germline V gene encodes CDR1 ENHRY and CDR2 SYGVKD. J gave up 5 bases and V 10 bases, and 10 bases lay outside the gene matches. The CDR3: CATQLSGGADNEQFF. As DNA, the CDR3 is TGTGCCACTCAGCTTAGCGGGGGGGCGGACAATGAGCAGTTCTTC.

V and J are TRBV4-2 and TRBJ1-2, with TRBD1 matching over 10 bases. Trimming removed 1 base from V and 4 bases from J; junction bases left unmatched: 6. Germline lookup yields CDR1 LGHNA and CDR2 YNFKEQ. CDR3 length equals 16 residues. CDR3 amino acids: CASSQAGTGEVYGYTF. CDR3 nucleotide sequence: TGTGCCAGCAGCCAAGCGGGGACAGGGGAGGTCTATGGCTACACCTTC.

This clone was observed once. J is TRBJ1-2 and V is TRBV6-5; no reliable D call. V dropped 5 bases and J dropped 4 bases, with 17 bases sitting between them. The CDR3 length is 15 residues. Germline V gives CDR1 MNHEY, CDR2 SVGAGI. CDR3 in DNA: TGTGCCAGCAGTACCCCCACGCGGTTGAGCTATGGCTACACCTTC. This gives the protein CASSTPTRLSYGYTF.

The chain is built from TRBV11-2 and TRBJ1-6, with a weak D call TRBD1 (5 bases). CDR3 length equals 18 residues. The V gene lost 4 bases and the J gene lost 0 bases, with 16 bases spanning the gap. From germline, CDR1 is SGHAT and CDR2 FQNNGV. CDR3 DNA sequence: TGTGCCAGCAGCTCCCGTGCCGGGGGGAGCTCCTATAATTCACCCCTCCACTTT. Protein sequence: CASSSRAGGSSYNSPLHF. Supplemented by reference TRBV11-2 and TRBJ1-6, the full variable domain reads EAGVAQSPRYKIIEKRQSVAFWCNPISGHATLYWYQQILGQGPKLLIQFQNNGVVDDSQLPKDRFSAERLKGVDSTLKIQPAKLEDSAVYLCASSSRAGGSSYNSPLHFGNGTRLTVT.

The chain employs TRBV27 and TRBJ1-1; 7 bases map to TRBD1. V gave up 6 bases and J gave up 2 bases; unmatched junction bases: 9. Germline V gives CDR1 MNHEY, CDR2 SMNVEV (reference sequence). CDR3 length: 15 residues. The CDR3 coding sequence is TGTGCCAGCAGGACGGACAGGAGGGTAAACACTGAAGCTTTCTTT. This encodes CASRTDRRVNTEAFF.

This clone was seen just once. This chain connects TRBV4-3 to TRBJ2-3; tentatively, D is TRBD2 (7 bases). The V and J ends lost 1 base and 2 bases respectively, with 13 bases between them. The CDR3 extends over 16 amino acids. CDR1 and CDR2 (germline): LGHNA, YSLEER. The CDR3 sequence: CASSQVSGGHTDTQYF. CDR3 nucleotides: TGCGCCAGCAGCCAAGTTTCGGGGGGCCACACAGATACGCAGTATTTT.

The chain couples TRBV6-1 to TRBJ1-3; D may be TRBD1 (6 bases). CDR1 is MNHNS, CDR2 SASEGT, per germline. V dropped 5 bases and J dropped 4 bases, with 15 bases sitting between them. The CDR3 length is 15 residues. CDR3 sequence (DNA): TGTGCCAGCAGTCTAGGGGGACTCTCAGGAAACACCATATATTTT. Its translation is CASSLGGLSGNTIYF.

This chain connects TRBV6-1 to TRBJ1-1; tentatively, D is TRBD1 (5 bases). This CDR3 comprises 13 residues. V lost 10 bases to trimming and J lost 5 bases, with 17 bases between them. CDR1 and CDR2 from the germline V gene are MNHNS and SASEGT. In nucleotides, the CDR3 is TGTGCCATCTTCACAGGTCTGGGGACTGAAGCTTTCTTT. Translated: CAIFTGLGTEAFF.

This chain joins TRBV7-9 and TRBJ1-2; D unresolved. Between the trimmed V and J ends, which lost 7 bases and 12 bases, there was a span of 21 bases. The CDR3 loop spans 13 amino acids. Germline CDR1 reads SEHNR; CDR2 reads FQNEAQ (reference sequence). CDR3 loop: CASTGGFSDPNTF. CDR3 nucleotides: TGTGCCAGCACCGGTGGGTTTAGCGATCCCAACACCTTC.

V and J are TRBV15 and TRBJ1-1; 10 nucleotides agree with TRBD1. The V and J ends lost 0 bases and 6 bases, in that order; junction bases with no gene match: 10. CDR3 length: 17 residues. The germline CDR1 and CDR2 sequences are LNHNV and YYDKDF (reference sequence). The CDR3 region has the DNA TGTGCCACCAGCAGAGATTTAGTGGGGACAGGGGTTCCTGAAGCTTTCTTT. Residues: CATSRDLVGTGVPEAFF.